Listed here is a single TCR beta chain. Antigen specificity is unknown. The libraries were made with immunoSEQ v3. TCRdb's table, derived via immunoSEQ multiplex PCR, lists solely in-frame clones and lacks some. The sample records over 20,000 clones, roughly two thirds being singletons. Time point described: pre-treatment sample, taken before nivolumab and TIL therapy. Tumor tissue came from excised metastases, mostly pleural nodules or supraclavicular lymph nodes. Patients were adults with stage 4 NSCLC. These data come from a study of TIL therapy for anti-PD-1-resistant metastatic lung cancer. Overall study results and limits: TIL cultures after expansion showed higher clonality and lower diversity than baseline tumor (median around 5.9% vs 31%). This highly selected cohort may not generalize to typical lung cancer patients.

CDR3 length equals 16 residues. Trimming pared 6 bases from V and 1 base from J, leaving 18 bases between. Germline CDR1 is MGHDK and CDR2 is SYGVNS. The sequencing here drew on tumor tissue, taken at baseline. The rearrangement uses TRBV25-1 and TRBJ1-1; tentatively, D is TRBD1 (5 bases). This clonotype originated in a person aged 25 to 79 with non-small cell lung cancer. The CDR3 reads CASSPGRGTTNTEAFF. The CDR3 DNA reads as TGTGCCAGCAGCCCAGGGCGGGGAACGACGAACACTGAAGCTTTCTTT.